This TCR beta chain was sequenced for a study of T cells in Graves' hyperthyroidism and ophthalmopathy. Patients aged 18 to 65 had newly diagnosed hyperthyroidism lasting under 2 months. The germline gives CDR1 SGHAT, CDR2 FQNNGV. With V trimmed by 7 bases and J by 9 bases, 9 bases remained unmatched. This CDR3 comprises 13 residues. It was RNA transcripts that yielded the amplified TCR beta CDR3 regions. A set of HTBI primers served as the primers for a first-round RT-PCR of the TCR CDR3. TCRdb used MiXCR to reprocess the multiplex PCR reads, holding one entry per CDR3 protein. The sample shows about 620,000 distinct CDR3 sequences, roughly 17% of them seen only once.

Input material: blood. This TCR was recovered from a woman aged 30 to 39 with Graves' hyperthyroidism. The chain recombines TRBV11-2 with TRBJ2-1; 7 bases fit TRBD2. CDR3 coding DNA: TGTGCCAGCAAACCGTCGGGGGGAACTGAGCAGTTCTTC. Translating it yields CASKPSGGTEQFF.